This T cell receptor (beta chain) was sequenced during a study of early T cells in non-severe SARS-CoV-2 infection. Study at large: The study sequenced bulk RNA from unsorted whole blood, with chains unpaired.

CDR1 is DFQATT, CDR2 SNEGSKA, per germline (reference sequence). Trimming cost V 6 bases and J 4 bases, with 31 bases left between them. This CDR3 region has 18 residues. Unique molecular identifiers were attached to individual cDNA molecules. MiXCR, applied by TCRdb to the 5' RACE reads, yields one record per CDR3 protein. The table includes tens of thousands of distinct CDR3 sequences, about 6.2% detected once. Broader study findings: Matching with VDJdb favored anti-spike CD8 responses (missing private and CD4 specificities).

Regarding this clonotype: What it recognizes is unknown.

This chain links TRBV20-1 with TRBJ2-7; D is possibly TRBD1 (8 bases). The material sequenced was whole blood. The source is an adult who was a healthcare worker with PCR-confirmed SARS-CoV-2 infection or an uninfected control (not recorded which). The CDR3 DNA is TGCAGTGCCCGCCCGGGGGGACAGGCTTTCACACACCCTTACGAGCAGTACTTC. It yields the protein CSARPGGQAFTHPYEQYF.